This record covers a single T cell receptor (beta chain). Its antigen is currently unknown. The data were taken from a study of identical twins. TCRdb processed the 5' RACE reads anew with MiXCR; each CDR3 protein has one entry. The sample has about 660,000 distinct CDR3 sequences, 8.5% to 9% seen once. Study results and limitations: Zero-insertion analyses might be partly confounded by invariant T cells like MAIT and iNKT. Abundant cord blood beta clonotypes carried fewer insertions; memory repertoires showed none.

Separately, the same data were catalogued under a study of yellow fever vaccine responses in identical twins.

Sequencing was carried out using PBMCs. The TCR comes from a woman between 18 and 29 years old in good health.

CDR3 loop: CAIKKDRVYEQYF. CDR3 DNA sequence: TGTGCCATTAAAAAGGACAGGGTCTACGAGCAGTACTTC. The V and J genes are TRBV10-3 and TRBJ2-7; 8 bases align to TRBD1. CDR3 length equals 13 residues. Germline-derived CDR1 and CDR2 are ENHRY and SYGVKD. The trim removed 9 bases at V and 3 bases at J, leaving 7 bases unmatched.